Shown below are 5 T cell receptor beta chains from a single sample sequenced in a study of cytomegalovirus exposure and HLA in healthy donors. Sequenced by immunoSEQ multiplex PCR; TCRdb stores in-frame clones only, minus some. The sample gives 250,000 to 300,000 clones, approximately 83% of which show up once; 1% is in the top ten. Sequencing was done on a sample of PBMCs. The origin of the receptors is a woman between 18 and 29 years old in good health and CMV-seronegative.

This chain joins TRBV5-6 and TRBJ2-7, with TRBD1 matching 7 bases. The CDR3 has 15 amino acids. V was pared by 0 bases and J by 3 bases, with 6 bases of the junction left unmatched. Per germline, CDR1 SGHDT and CDR2 YYEEEE. CDR3 region: CASSLAEQGSYEQYF. The CDR3 DNA reads as TGTGCCAGCAGCTTGGCCGAACAGGGGAGCTACGAGCAGTACTTC.

The chain is built from TRBV5-1 and TRBJ2-3, with 7 positions matching TRBD1. Trimming took 2 bases from V and 2 from J; bases not matched to a gene: 2. CDR3 size: 14 residues. Germline CDR1 is SGHRS and CDR2 is YFSETQ. CDR3 loop: CASSFDRATDTQYF. The CDR3 DNA reads TGCGCCAGCAGCTTCGACAGGGCCACAGATACGCAGTATTTT.

This chain connects TRBV29-1 to TRBJ2-3; the D gene is possibly TRBD2 (6 bases). The CDR3 runs to 14 residues. Trimming pared 7 bases from V and 0 bases from J, leaving 14 bases between. CDR1 is SQVTM, CDR2 ANQGSEA, per germline. Written as DNA, the CDR3 is TGCAGCGCTGGACTAACCACTAGCACAGATACGCAGTATTTT. This translates into CSAGLTTSTDTQYF.

V and J are TRBV6-1 and TRBJ1-2, with D perhaps TRBD1 (6 bases). The V end was cut by 3 bases, the J end by 5 bases, with 19 bases between. This CDR3 is 16 amino acids long. Germline CDR1 reads MNHNS; CDR2 reads SASEGT. CDR3 nucleotides: TGTGCCAGCAGTGACCCTTACCGGGACATCTCATATGGCTACACCTTC. It translates to CASSDPYRDISYGYTF.

The table lists this clone with a few counts. This chain joins TRBV4-3 and TRBJ1-2; maybe TRBD1 (6 bases). Germline V gives CDR1 LGHNA, CDR2 YSLEER. V was pared by 0 bases and J by 5 bases, with 13 bases between. The CDR3 runs 15 residues. The CDR3 protein is CASSQDSHRAYGYTF. In DNA form, the CDR3 reads TGCGCCAGCAGCCAAGATTCACACAGGGCTTATGGCTACACCTTC.